The rows below give T cell receptor beta chains drawn from one sample of a study of blood T cells in healthy people across ages. MiXCR, applied by TCRdb to the 5' RACE reads, yields one record per CDR3 protein. The data contain roughly 1.6 million distinct CDR3 sequences, almost 35% of them singletons. Sequencing was carried out using blood. These receptors all stem from a woman aged 25 to 39 in good health. Both conserved end residues are trimmed from each CDR3.

TRBV7-3 | ASSSGPSGETQY
TRBV7-2 | ASSFTGNMNTEAF
TRBV20-1 | SATTGTQY
TRBV12-3/TRBV12-4 | ASSFGTSGSSYEQY
TRBV29-1 | NVVGGSSEKLF
TRBV4-1 | ASSQAGTGGWNEQF
TRBV5-8 | ASSLERVRNHNQPQH
TRBV4-1 | ASSQEKGRSYEQY
TRBV20-1 | SFGTEYEQY
TRBV5-1 | ASSQVPGQGYSYNEQF
TRBV5-1 | ASSLSGTENTGELF
TRBV12-3/TRBV12-4 | ASSLYSTGEAF
TRBV2 | ASSDSYPGEAF
TRBV20-1 | SADRGSGANVLT
TRBV6-1 | ASRTSVYEQY
TRBV7-2 | ASSLPRSGLAYEQF
TRBV29-1 | SVEGTGAWDEQY
TRBV20-1 | SARDPGQGHGAGELF
TRBV7-2 | ASSLGGLRNTEAF
TRBV20-1 | SARDPINEAF
TRBV20-1 | SAQAGVYNEQF
TRBV12-3/TRBV12-4 | ASSLSTVTEAF
TRBV4-1 | ASSHAGLGNGYT
TRBV6-5 | ASSSHDGGSNQPQH
TRBV11-1 | ASSQGRANTEAF
TRBV4-1 | ASSQGVGLTGELF
TRBV4-1 | ASSQDRNTGELF
TRBV5-1 | ASSLGDRMGEQY